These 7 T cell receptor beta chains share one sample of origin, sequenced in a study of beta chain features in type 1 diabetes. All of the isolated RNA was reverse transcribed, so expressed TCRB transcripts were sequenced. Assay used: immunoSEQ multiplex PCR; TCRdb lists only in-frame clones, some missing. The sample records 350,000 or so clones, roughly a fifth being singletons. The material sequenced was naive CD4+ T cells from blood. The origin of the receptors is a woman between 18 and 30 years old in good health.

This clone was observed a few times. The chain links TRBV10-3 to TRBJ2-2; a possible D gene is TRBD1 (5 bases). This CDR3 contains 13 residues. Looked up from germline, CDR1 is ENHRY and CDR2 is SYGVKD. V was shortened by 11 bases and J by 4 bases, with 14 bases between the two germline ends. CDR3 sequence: CASKTDPTGELFF. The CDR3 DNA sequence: TGTGCCTCCAAGACAGACCCCACCGGGGAGCTGTTTTTT.

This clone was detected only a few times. This chain's CDR3 is CASSGSSLAPDTQYF. The CDR3, as DNA: TGCGCCAGCTCGGGGTCTAGCCTAGCACCGGATACGCAGTATTTT. The rearrangement uses TRBV5-1 and TRBJ2-3; possibly TRBD2 for D (5 bases). CDR3 length: 15 amino acids. Germline assignment: CDR1 SGHRS and CDR2 YFSETQ. V lost 7 bases, J lost 6 bases, and 21 bases lay in between.

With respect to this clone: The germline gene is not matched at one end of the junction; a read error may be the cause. The CDR3 spells CASSSGMTGNEKLFF. CDR3 DNA: TGTGCTAGCAGCAGTGGCATGACAGGGAATGAAAAACTGTTTTTT. V gene TRBV7-7 combines with J gene TRBJ1-4; 7 nucleotides line up with TRBD1. Germline V gene data show CDR1 as SSHAT and CDR2 as FNYEAQ (reference sequence). This CDR3 has 15 amino acids.

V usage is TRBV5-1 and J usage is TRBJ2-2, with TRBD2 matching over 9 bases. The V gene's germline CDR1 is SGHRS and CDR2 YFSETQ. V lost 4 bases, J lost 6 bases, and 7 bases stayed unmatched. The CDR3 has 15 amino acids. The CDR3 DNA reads TGCGCCAGCAGCCAAGTGGTAGCGGGAGCCGGGGAGCTGTTTTTT. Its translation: CASSQVVAGAGELFF.

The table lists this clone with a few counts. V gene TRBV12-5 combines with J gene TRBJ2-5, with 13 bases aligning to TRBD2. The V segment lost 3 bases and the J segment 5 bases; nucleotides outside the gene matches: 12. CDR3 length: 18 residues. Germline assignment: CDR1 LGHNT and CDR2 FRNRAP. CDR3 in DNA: TGTGCTAGTGGTTTTCCCGACGGGACTAGCGGGGCCTGGGAGACCCAGTACTTC. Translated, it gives CASGFPDGTSGAWETQYF.

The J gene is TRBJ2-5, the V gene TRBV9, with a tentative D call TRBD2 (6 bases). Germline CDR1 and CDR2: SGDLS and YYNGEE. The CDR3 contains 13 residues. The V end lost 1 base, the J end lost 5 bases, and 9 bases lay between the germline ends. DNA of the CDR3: TGTGCCAGCAGCGTATCACTAGCTGAGACCCAGTACTTC. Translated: CASSVSLAETQYF.

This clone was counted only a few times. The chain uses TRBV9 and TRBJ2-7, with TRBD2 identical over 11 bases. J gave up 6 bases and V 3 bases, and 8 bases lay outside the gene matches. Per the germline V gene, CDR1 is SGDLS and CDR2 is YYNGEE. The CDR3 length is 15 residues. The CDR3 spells CASSAYSGRAGEQYF. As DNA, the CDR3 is TGTGCCAGCAGCGCGTATAGCGGGAGGGCAGGCGAGCAGTACTTC.